This entry lists 31 T cell receptor beta chains sequenced from one sample in a study of T cells in Graves' hyperthyroidism and ophthalmopathy. It was RNA transcripts that yielded the amplified TCR beta CDR3 regions. The HTBI primer set drove a first-round RT-PCR of the TCR CDR3. TCRdb fed the multiplex PCR reads into MiXCR, producing one record per CDR3 protein. This sample carries approximately 640,000 distinct CDR3 sequences, about 18% of them seen once, and the ten largest clones take 15% to 19%. The sample was blood. The receptors come from a man aged 45-65 years with Graves' hyperthyroidism.

This clonotype occurred many times. The V and J genes are TRBV5-1 and TRBJ2-3; tentatively, D is TRBD1 (6 bases). The CDR3 loop spans 14 amino acids. CDR1 and CDR2 from the germline V gene are SGHRS and YFSETQ. V gave up 4 bases and J gave up 2 bases, with 11 bases separating them. In DNA, the CDR3 is TGCGCCAGCAGCAAGGGGGTCTACACAGATACGCAGTATTTT. Its protein product is CASSKGVYTDTQYF. Looking up the rest from reference TRBV5-1 and TRBJ2-3 gives the full variable domain: KAGVTQTPRYLIKTRGQQVTLSCSPISGHRSVSWYQQTPGQGLQFLFEYFSETQRNKGNFPGRFSGRQFSNSRSEMNVSTLELGDSALYLCASSKGVYTDTQYFGPGTRLTVL.

This clonotype was seen a handful of times. The gene calls are TRBV7-3 and TRBJ1-1; 8 bases align to TRBD1. V dropped 5 bases and J dropped 7; count of bases not matched to a gene: 6. This CDR3 has 13 amino acids. CDR1 SGHTA and CDR2 FQGTGA come from the germline V gene. The CDR3 DNA reads TGTGCCAGCAGCCCACAGGGGGGGGATGAAGCTTTCTTT. Protein sequence: CASSPQGGDEAFF.

This clonotype was observed a few times. The chain's CDR3 is CSARGLRDFYNEQFF. CDR3 bases: TGCAGTGCTAGAGGCCTCCGGGACTTCTACAATGAGCAGTTCTTC. The V call is TRBV20-1, the J call TRBJ2-1; D perhaps matches TRBD2 (6 bases). The ends were cut back, 1 base at V and 3 bases at J, with 13 bases in the middle. The CDR3 extends over 15 amino acids. Germline V gene sequence: CDR1 DFQATT, CDR2 SNEGSKA (reference sequence).

This clonotype was detected only once. This chain joins TRBV20-1 and TRBJ1-1, with 9 bases matching TRBD1. V trimming: 4 bases; J trimming: 0 bases; junction bases outside the gene matches: 9. Germline loops: CDR1 DFQATT, CDR2 SNEGSKA (reference sequence). The CDR3 is 16 residues long. The CDR3 sequence: CSATPGQGFMNTEAFF. CDR3 bases: TGCAGTGCTACCCCGGGACAGGGTTTCATGAACACTGAAGCTTTCTTT.

This clonotype was seen at least ten times. This rearrangement joins TRBV4-2 to TRBJ1-4; 9 bases align to TRBD1. The germline CDR1 and CDR2 sequences are LGHNA and YNFKEQ. The CDR3 runs 17 residues. After removal of 0 bases from V and 7 bases from J, the junction contained 9 bases not matched to a gene. The CDR3 DNA is TGTGCCAGCAGCCAAGACTATACGGGACAGGGAAGTGAAAAACTGTTTTTT. This gives the protein CASSQDYTGQGSEKLFF.

Regarding this clonotype: A much larger clone lies one base from this, so it may be a read error. The conserved phenylalanine or tryptophan is not found at the CDR3 terminus, so this likely reflects a read error. V gene TRBV28 combines with J gene TRBJ2-7; D may match TRBD1 or TRBD2 (7 bases each). Germline V gene lookup returns CDR1 MDHEN and CDR2 SYDVKM. The CDR3 runs to 15 residues. V lost 6 bases, J lost 3 bases, and 18 bases lay in between. The CDR3 DNA reads TGTGCCAGCAGCCGTTTGGGAGGGGGCTTCTACGAGCAGTACCTC. It translates to CASSRLGGGFYEQYL.

This clonotype came up many times. The chain is built from TRBV12-3 or TRBV12-4 and TRBJ2-3; a possible D gene is TRBD2 (5 bases). V was pared by 1 base and J by 3 bases, with 14 bases between. The CDR3 contains 16 residues. This CDR3 reads CASSLGAGASTDTQYF. Here the CDR3 DNA reads TGTGCCAGCAGTTTAGGGGCGGGCGCGTCTACAGATACGCAGTATTTT.

This clonotype was seen at least ten times. V is TRBV7-9 and J is TRBJ1-4; the D is unclear. This CDR3 region has 14 residues. Per the germline V gene, CDR1 is SEHNR and CDR2 is FQNEAQ (reference sequence). Deletions cut 1 base from V and 4 bases from J, with 7 bases between. The CDR3 here is CASSLGGINEKLFF. DNA of the CDR3: TGTGCCAGCAGCTTAGGAGGAATTAATGAAAAACTGTTTTTT.

In this sample, this clonotype turned up many times. The CDR3 DNA reads TGTGCCAGCCTCAGGGCAGGGATAAAGAAGCCCCAGCATTTT. Amino acid sequence: CASLRAGIKKPQHF. This chain joins TRBV28 and TRBJ1-5; D is perhaps TRBD1 (5 bases). Germline V lookup: CDR1 MDHEN, CDR2 SYDVKM. Trimming cost V 8 bases and J 8 bases, with 19 bases left between them. The CDR3 spans 14 residues.

About this clonotype itself: A much larger clone is a single base away; this may be a read error. V is TRBV7-9 and J is TRBJ1-1; no reliable D call. The CDR3 is 14 amino acids. Per the germline V gene, CDR1 is SEHNR and CDR2 is FQNEAQ (reference sequence). CDR3 sequence: CASSYGLGNAEAFF. The CDR3, as DNA: TGTGCCAGCAGCTATGGCCTCGGGAACGCTGAAGCTTTCTTT.

The rearrangement links TRBV12-5 to TRBJ1-1; D uncertain. CDR1 and CDR2 from the germline V gene are LGHNT and FRNRAP. The CDR3 is 13 amino acids. V lost 5 bases and J lost 11, with 18 bases in between. This CDR3 reads CASGPSRGELAFF. The CDR3 bases are TGTGCTAGTGGTCCCTCCCGCGGGGAGTTGGCTTTCTTT.

This clonotype appeared many times. The V call is TRBV19, the J call TRBJ1-2, with D uncertain. V lost 0 bases to trimming and J lost 6 bases, with 11 bases between them. The CDR3 extends over 14 amino acids. CDR1 is LNHDA, CDR2 SQIVND, per germline (reference sequence). The CDR3 spells CASSIDAGRNGYTF. CDR3 coding DNA: TGTGCCAGTAGTATAGACGCCGGTCGAAATGGCTACACCTTC.

The rearrangement joins TRBV6-7 to TRBJ2-3; 9 positions match TRBD2. TRBV6-7 falls under the ORF class, with uncertain function. J gave up 5 bases and V 4 bases, and 7 bases lay outside the gene matches. The CDR3 runs to 15 residues. CDR3 bases: TGTGCCAGCAGTTTTAGCGGGAGTCTTGGAGATACGCAGTATTTT. It is translated as CASSFSGSLGDTQYF.

There are many counts of this clonotype. This chain joins TRBV27 and TRBJ2-3; TRBD2 agrees at 8 bases. This CDR3 is 18 amino acids long. Germline CDR1 and CDR2: MNHEY and SMNVEV (reference sequence). Losses at the gene ends were 2 bases for V and 0 bases for J; bases not matched to a gene: 10. CDR3 sequence reads: CASSLRLRVAGSTDTQYF. As DNA, the CDR3 is TGTGCCAGCAGTTTAAGATTAAGGGTAGCGGGGAGCACAGATACGCAGTATTTT.

This clonotype appeared many times. The chain uses TRBV2 and TRBJ2-6, with TRBD2 identical over 8 bases. Germline-derived CDR1 and CDR2 are SNHLY and FYNNEI. The CDR3 is 18 residues long. Trimming cost V 1 base and J 0 bases; bases outside gene matches: 5. CDR3 in amino acids: CASSEGTSRYSGANVLTF. The CDR3 bases are TGTGCCAGCAGTGAAGGGACTAGCAGATACTCTGGGGCCAACGTCCTGACTTTC.

This rearrangement joins TRBV10-1 to TRBJ2-1; TRBD2 agrees at 10 bases. This CDR3 contains 15 residues. V shed 6 bases and J 6 bases; nucleotides not matched to a gene: 8. Germline-derived CDR1 and CDR2 are WNHNN and SYGVQD (reference sequence). CDR3 DNA: TGCGCCAGCAGGCCCGGGACTAGCGAGGGCAATGAGCAGTTCTTC. This sequence encodes CASRPGTSEGNEQFF.

This clonotype has at least ten counts. The chain has TRBV7-2 and TRBJ2-2; D assignment may be TRBD1 or TRBD2 (5 bases each). The V gene's germline CDR1 is SGHTA and CDR2 FQGNSA. The CDR3 length is 15 residues. V was cut by 8 bases and J by 5 bases, with 18 bases left in between. Here the CDR3 reads CASVRGASDTGELFF. In nucleotides, the CDR3 is TGTGCCAGCGTCCGAGGGGCTAGTGATACCGGGGAGCTGTTTTTT.

A word on this clonotype: At one end, the junction sequence differs from germline, possibly due to a read error. The chain uses TRBV28 and TRBJ2-5; no firm D call. The germline CDR1 and CDR2 sequences are MDHEN and SYDVKM. This CDR3 is 14 amino acids long. Written as DNA, the CDR3 is TGTGCCAGCAGTTTATCTGCCCCCGAGCGAGGTGGAGACTTC. It specifies CASSLSAPERGGDF.

This clonotype was detected a few times. The chain links TRBV13 to TRBJ2-1; unclear D gene. The CDR3 covers 15 residues. The V end lost 5 bases, the J end lost 6 bases, and 17 bases lay between the germline ends. Per germline, CDR1 PRHDT and CDR2 FYEKMQ (reference sequence). CDR3 in amino acids: CASSPSGLGINEQFF. The DNA for the CDR3 is TGTGCCAGCAGCCCCTCGGGTTTGGGCATCAATGAGCAGTTCTTC.

V usage is TRBV5-1 and J usage is TRBJ2-1; D remains unclear. The length of the CDR3 is 16 residues. V lost 1 base to trimming and J lost 1 base, with 12 bases between them. Germline CDR1 is SGHRS and CDR2 is YFSETQ. The DNA of the CDR3 is TGCGCCAGCAGCTTGAAGGTCCAGCGATCCTACAATGAGCAGTTCTTC. It yields the protein CASSLKVQRSYNEQFF.

With respect to this clonotype: A junction boundary mismatches the germline segment, possibly from a read error. V usage is TRBV30 and J usage is TRBJ2-5, with 11 bases lining up with TRBD2. The germline V gene encodes CDR1 GTSNPN and CDR2 SVGIG (reference sequence). The CDR3 totals 15 residues. The CDR3 is CAWSELAGVGETRYF. The CDR3 DNA is TGTGCCTGGAGTGAACTAGCGGGAGTTGGGGAGACCCGGTACTTC.

In this sample, this clonotype turned up many times. The rearrangement joins TRBV28 to TRBJ1-4; possibly TRBD1 for D (6 bases). Per the germline V gene, CDR1 is MDHEN and CDR2 is SYDVKM. The length of the CDR3 is 15 residues. V was clipped by 5 bases and J by 3 bases, with 13 bases between them. CDR3 in amino acids: CASSGPTGANEKLFF. The CDR3 DNA is TGTGCCAGCAGTGGCCCGACAGGAGCTAATGAAAAACTGTTTTTT.

The chain is built from TRBV7-9 and TRBJ2-1, with D possibly called TRBD1 or TRBD2 (5 bases each). Between the trimmed V and J ends, which lost 7 bases and 8 bases, there was a span of 15 bases. This CDR3 comprises 13 residues. Germline CDR1 and CDR2: SEHNR and FQNEAQ (reference sequence). This CDR3 is CASNAGRVDEQFF. DNA of the CDR3: TGTGCCAGCAACGCGGGCAGGGTTGATGAGCAGTTCTTC.

This clonotype appeared a few times. The chain couples TRBV6-1 to TRBJ2-4, with D tentatively TRBD1 (6 bases). This CDR3 spans 16 amino acids. V lost 5 bases to trimming and J lost 0 bases, with 14 bases between them. Looked up from germline, CDR1 is MNHNS and CDR2 is SASEGT. In DNA form, the CDR3 reads TGTGCCAGCAGTACGGGACACTCTCTAGCCAAAAACATTCAGTACTTC. Protein product: CASSTGHSLAKNIQYF.

This clonotype was observed many times. The chain uses TRBV5-1 and TRBJ2-2; D gene uncertain. This CDR3 comprises 16 residues. With 5 bases removed from V and 0 bases from J, the gap between germline ends came to 14 bases. CDR1 is SGHRS and CDR2 is YFSETQ in the germline V gene. CDR3 in DNA: TGCGCCAGCAGAATTCGGCCAGAGTCGAACACCGGGGAGCTGTTTTTT. Protein sequence: CASRIRPESNTGELFF.

This clonotype was observed many times. The chain uses TRBV5-1 and TRBJ2-7; possibly TRBD2 for D (6 bases). There are 15 residues in the CDR3. Germline V gives CDR1 SGHRS, CDR2 YFSETQ. Deletions cut 2 bases from V and 3 bases from J, with 15 bases between. The CDR3 DNA is TGCGCCAGCAGCTTACAGCCCGGGACTTACTACGAGCAGTACTTC. This gives the protein CASSLQPGTYYEQYF.

This clonotype has a count of ten or more. The chain is built from TRBV10-2 and TRBJ1-6; D is unclear. Trimming left V 4 bases short and J 9 bases short, with 16 bases between. The CDR3 runs 15 residues. Per the germline V gene, CDR1 is WSHSY and CDR2 is SAAADI. CDR3 in amino acids: CASSGGSGRGSPLHF. Here the CDR3 DNA reads TGCGCCAGCAGTGGAGGAAGTGGGAGAGGTTCACCCCTCCACTTT.

V usage is TRBV7-3 and J usage is TRBJ1-2; D is undetermined. V dropped 5 bases and J dropped 8 bases, with 15 bases sitting between them. The germline V gene encodes CDR1 SGHTA and CDR2 FQGTGA. The CDR3 sequence is 13 residues long. In DNA form, the CDR3 reads TGTGCCAGCAGCCCCGGGTCCTGGGAAGGCTACACCTTC. It yields the protein CASSPGSWEGYTF.

In regard to this clonotype: This could be a read error, since a much larger clone is one nucleotide away. J is TRBJ1-4 and V is TRBV7-8, with D unresolved. V lost 1 base and J 0 bases, leaving 6 bases between the germline ends. The V gene's germline CDR1 is SGHVS and CDR2 FQNEAQ. The CDR3 is 15 residues long. CDR3 region: CASSLESATNEKLFF. The CDR3 DNA is TGTGCCAGCAGCTTAGAGTCAGCAACTAATGAAAAACTGTTTTTT. Variable domain in full (rest from reference TRBV7-8 and TRBJ1-4): GAGVSQSPRYKVAKRGQDVALRCDPISGHVSLFWYQQALGQGPEFLTYFQNEAQLDKSGLPSDRFFAERPEGSVSTLKIQRTQQEDSAVYLCASSLESATNEKLFFGSGTQLSVL.

This clonotype was recorded at least ten times. The rearrangement uses TRBV28 and TRBJ2-1; 9 bases are shared with TRBD2. The V segment lost 5 bases and the J segment 0 bases; nucleotides outside the gene matches: 11. Looked up from germline, CDR1 is MDHEN and CDR2 is SYDVKM. The CDR3 is made up of 18 amino acids. The CDR3 sequence: CASSAISSGKSSYNEQFF. In DNA form, the CDR3 reads TGTGCCAGCAGTGCCATCTCTAGCGGGAAGAGCTCCTACAATGAGCAGTTCTTC.

The rearrangement joins TRBV6-1 to TRBJ2-1; tentatively, D is TRBD1 or TRBD2 (7 bases each). CDR1 is MNHNS, CDR2 SASEGT, per germline. Trimming cost V 2 bases and J 6 bases, with 14 bases left between them. The CDR3 is 15 residues long. For the CDR3, the DNA is TGTGCCAGCAGTGAATGGTCAGGGGGGGGCAATGAGCAGTTCTTC. Amino acids: CASSEWSGGGNEQFF.